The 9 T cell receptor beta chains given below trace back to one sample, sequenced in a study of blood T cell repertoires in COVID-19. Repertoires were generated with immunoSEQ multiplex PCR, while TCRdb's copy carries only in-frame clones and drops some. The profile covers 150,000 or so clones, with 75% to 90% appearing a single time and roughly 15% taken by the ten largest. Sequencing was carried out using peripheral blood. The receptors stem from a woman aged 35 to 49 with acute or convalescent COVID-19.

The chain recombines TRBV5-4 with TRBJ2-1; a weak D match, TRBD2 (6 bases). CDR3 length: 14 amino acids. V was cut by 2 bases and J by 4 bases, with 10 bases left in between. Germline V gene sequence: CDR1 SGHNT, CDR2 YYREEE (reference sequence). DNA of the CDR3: TGTGCCAGCAGCTTCGAGCGGGCTTACAATGAGCAGTTCTTC. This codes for CASSFERAYNEQFF.

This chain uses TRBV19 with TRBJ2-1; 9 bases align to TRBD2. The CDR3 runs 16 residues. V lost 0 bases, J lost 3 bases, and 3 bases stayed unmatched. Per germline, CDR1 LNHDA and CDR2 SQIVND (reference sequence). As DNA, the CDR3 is TGTGCCAGTAGTATAGATAGTAGCGGGAGCTACAATGAGCAGTTCTTC. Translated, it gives CASSIDSSGSYNEQFF.

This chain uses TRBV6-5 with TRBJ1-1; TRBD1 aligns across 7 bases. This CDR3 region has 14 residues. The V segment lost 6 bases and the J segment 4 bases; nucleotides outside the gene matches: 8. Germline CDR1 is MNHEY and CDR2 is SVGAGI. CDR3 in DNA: TGTGCCAGCAGCCGGAACAGGGGTGGCACTGAAGCTTTCTTT. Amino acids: CASSRNRGGTEAFF.

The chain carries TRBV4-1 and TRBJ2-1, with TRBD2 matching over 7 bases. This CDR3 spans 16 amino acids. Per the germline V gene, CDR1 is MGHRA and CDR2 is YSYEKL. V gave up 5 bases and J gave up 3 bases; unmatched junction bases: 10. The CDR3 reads CASSAYSSGGYNEQFF. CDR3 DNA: TGCGCCAGCAGCGCCTATAGTTCGGGAGGCTACAATGAGCAGTTCTTC.

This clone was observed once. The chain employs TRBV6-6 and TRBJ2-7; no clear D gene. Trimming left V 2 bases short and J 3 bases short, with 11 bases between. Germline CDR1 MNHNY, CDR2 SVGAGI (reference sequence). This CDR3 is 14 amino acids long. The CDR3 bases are TGTGCCAGCAGTTACGAACCTTTGAGCTACGAGCAGTACTTC. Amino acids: CASSYEPLSYEQYF.

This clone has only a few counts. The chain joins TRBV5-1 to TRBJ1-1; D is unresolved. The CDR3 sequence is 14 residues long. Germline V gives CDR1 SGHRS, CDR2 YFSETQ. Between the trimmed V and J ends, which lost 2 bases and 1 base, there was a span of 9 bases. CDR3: CASSFAQSNTEAFF. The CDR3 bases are TGCGCCAGCAGCTTCGCACAGTCGAACACTGAAGCTTTCTTT.

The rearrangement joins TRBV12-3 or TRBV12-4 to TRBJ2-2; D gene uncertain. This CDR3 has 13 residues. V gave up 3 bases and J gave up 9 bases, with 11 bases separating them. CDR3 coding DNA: TGTGCCAGCAGTTTTGTCCGCGCTTGGGAGCTGTTTTTT. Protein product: CASSFVRAWELFF.

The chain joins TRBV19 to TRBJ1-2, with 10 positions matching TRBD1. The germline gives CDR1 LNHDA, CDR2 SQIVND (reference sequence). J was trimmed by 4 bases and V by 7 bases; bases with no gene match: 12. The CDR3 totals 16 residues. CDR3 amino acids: CASTTSKTGGGYGYTF. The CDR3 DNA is TGTGCCAGTACCACCTCTAAGACAGGGGGCGGCTATGGCTACACCTTC.

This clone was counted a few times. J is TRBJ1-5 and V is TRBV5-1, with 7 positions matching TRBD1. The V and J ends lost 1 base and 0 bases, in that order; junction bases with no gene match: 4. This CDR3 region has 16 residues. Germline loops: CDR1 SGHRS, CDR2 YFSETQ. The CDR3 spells CASSLSGTDSNQPQHF. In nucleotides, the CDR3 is TGCGCCAGCAGCTTGTCGGGGACAGATAGCAATCAGCCCCAGCATTTT.